Listed below are T cell receptor beta chains from one sample, sequenced in a study of cytomegalovirus exposure and HLA in healthy donors. Profiling relied on immunoSEQ multiplex PCR, and the TCRdb table lists in-frame clones only, not all of them. This sample carries around 110,000 clones, about 79% of them seen once, and the ten largest clones take over 3.5%. The source material was PBMCs. The receptor set was obtained from a man aged 30 to 45 in good health and CMV-seropositive. The CDR3 runs from the conserved cysteine through the conserved F or W. A D gene is named only where the DNA matches it firmly. A clone size is listed for some rows: how often the clone was seen (once, few, many), or a class if it is expanded.

>-|few|TRBV13|TRBJ2-7
TGTGCCAGCAGCCCATCGGGATTCCCGAGCTCCTACGAGCAGTACTTC
CASSPSGFPSSYEQYF
>-|-|TRBV7-2|TRBJ2-7
TGTGCCAGCAGCTTAACTGGTCTAGTATTCTACGAGCAGTACTTC
CASSLTGLVFYEQYF
>-|-|TRBV29-1|TRBJ2-4
TGCAGCGCCTCCCCTCGGGCGGGAGCCAAAAACATTCAGTACTTC
CSASPRAGAKNIQYF
>-|-|TRBV6-1|TRBJ1-5
TGTGCCAGCAGTGAATTTCTGCGTCAGCCCCAGCATTTT
CASSEFLRQPQHF
>TRBD2|-|TRBV30|TRBJ2-1
TGTGCCTGGAGTACGGGACTAGGCTACAATGAGCAGTTCTTC
CAWSTGLGYNEQFF
>-|-|TRBV11-3|TRBJ1-5
TGTGCCAGCAGCTTACAGGGCGGCAATCAGCCCCAGCATTTT
CASSLQGGNQPQHF
>TRBD1|-|TRBV7-9|TRBJ1-2
TGTGCCAGCAGCTTAGAACGGCGGACAGGGGCGGAAGGCTACACCTTC
CASSLERRTGAEGYTF
>-|-|TRBV11-3|TRBJ2-3
TGTGCCAGCAGCTTAGGGGAGGATACGCAGTATTTT
CASSLGEDTQYF
>-|-|TRBV7-3|TRBJ2-3
TGTGCCAGCAGCTTAAGCGGGTTAGATACGCAGTATTTT
CASSLSGLDTQYF
>TRBD1|-|TRBV14|TRBJ1-6
TGTGCCAGCAGCCAGGATTGGGACAGTTCACCCCTCCACTTT
CASSQDWDSSPLHF
>-|-|TRBV4-2|TRBJ2-1
TGTGCCAGCAGCCAAGATCCACAGGGCGTGGGAAACAATGAGCAGTTCTTC
CASSQDPQGVGNNEQFF
>-|-|TRBV6-6|TRBJ1-5
TGTGCCAGCAGTTCTCAGGGGTTTGGCCAGCCCCAGCATTTT
CASSSQGFGQPQHF
>TRBD2|-|TRBV5-1|TRBJ2-1
TGCGCCAGCAGCCCGGCCGGGATAGCGGGAGGGCCGGAAAATGAGCAGTTCTTC
CASSPAGIAGGPENEQFF
>TRBD1|-|TRBV5-5|TRBJ1-3
TGTGCCAGCACCCAGGGGGCTTCCGGAAACACCATATATTTT
CASTQGASGNTIYF
>TRBD1|once|TRBV2|TRBJ2-2
TGTGCCAGCAGACTCAGTGGACAGGGTGTTCGGACCGGGGAGCTGTTTTTT
CASRLSGQGVRTGELFF
>TRBD2|-|TRBV10-2|TRBJ2-1
TGCGCCAGCAGCGCATCTAGCGGGAGTGTTGAGCAGTTCTTC
CASSASSGSVEQFF
>-|once|TRBV18|TRBJ1-1
TGTGCCAGCTCACTAGAGACAGGAAACACTGAAGCTTTCTTT
CASSLETGNTEAFF
>-|-|TRBV19|TRBJ1-4
TGTGCCAGTAGCCTAAGGTCAGGTGAAAAACTGTTTTTT
CASSLRSGEKLFF
>TRBD1|-|TRBV30|TRBJ1-5
TGTGCCTGGAGCCCCGTCGGGACAGCCAATCAGCCCCAGCATTTT
CAWSPVGTANQPQHF
>TRBD1|-|TRBV11-3|TRBJ2-5
TGTGCCAGCAGCTTAGGCCCGATCGGGACAGTATTGGTGACCCAGTACTTC
CASSLGPIGTVLVTQYF
>-|-|TRBV6-6|TRBJ2-7
TGTGCCAGCAGTTACTCCACGGGAGTCTACGAGCAGTACTTC
CASSYSTGVYEQYF
>-|-|TRBV2|TRBJ1-1
TGTGCCAGCAGTGAACAGGGCCCTATGAACACTGAAGCTTTCTTT
CASSEQGPMNTEAFF
>TRBD2|once|TRBV9|TRBJ2-1
TGTGCCAGCAGCGTAGAGGGGGTGGCGGGGGGGCGCTACAATGAGCAGTTCTTC
CASSVEGVAGGRYNEQFF
>-|-|TRBV5-4|TRBJ2-3
TGTGCCAGCAGCGAACGCGGGACTAGCACAGATACGCAGTATTTT
CASSERGTSTDTQYF
>TRBD1|-|TRBV5-1|TRBJ1-1
TGCGCCAGCAGCACGCAACAGGGGTCCACTGAAGCTTTCTTT
CASSTQQGSTEAFF
>TRBD1|-|TRBV27|TRBJ2-3
TGTGCCAGCAAGGGGGTGGACAGGGATACGCAGTATTTT
CASKGVDRDTQYF
>-|-|TRBV10-2|TRBJ1-1
TGCGCCAGCAGTGATTGGACAGCTGAAGCTTTCTTT
CASSDWTAEAFF
>-|-|TRBV7-9|TRBJ1-6
TGTGCCAGCAGCTTAGGGCCGACCTATAATTCACCCCTCCACTTT
CASSLGPTYNSPLHF
>TRBD1|-|TRBV7-3|TRBJ2-1
TGTGCCAGCAGCTTAACGACAGGGTCCAATGAGCAGTTCTTC
CASSLTTGSNEQFF